This T cell receptor beta chain was recovered during a study of T cells after yellow fever vaccination. Whole-study findings and limits: Clones that expanded after primary vaccination mostly reappeared after the booster (less than 98% CD4, about 91% CD8).

About this clonotype: Its antigen is not known.

Making TCR cDNA involved 5'RACE template switching, which added UMIs and a universal primer site. TCRdb reprocessed the 5' RACE reads via MiXCR and lists one record per CDR3 protein. The sample has 400,000 or so distinct CDR3 sequences; around a tenth are singletons. V was trimmed by 3 bases and J by 3 bases, leaving 12 bases between them. CDR1 and CDR2 (germline): SGHRS, YFSETQ. CDR3 length: 15 residues. The V and J genes are TRBV5-1 and TRBJ2-2; D is perhaps TRBD1 (6 bases). The TCR originated in a man younger than 35 who received the YFV17D yellow fever vaccine. The sample in question was PBMCs, obtained on the day of the first yellow fever vaccination. CDR3 nucleotide sequence: TGCGCCAGCAGCTCGAACAGGGTTTACACCGGGGAGCTGTTTTTT. Protein: CASSSNRVYTGELFF.